This T cell receptor beta chain came from a study of T cell responses to AZD1222 COVID-19 vaccine. Regarding the study as a whole: The study found vaccine-associated CD4 TCRs spanning spike, dominant at 160-218 and 743-854. Reportedly, nearly half of unique spike TCRs recognized epitopes outside B.1.351/B.1.1.7 mutations. Donors skewed white British and female; clonal diversity was possibly underestimated. A rise in Spike-specific TCR breadth and depth followed two AZD1222 doses.

Concerning this clone itself: Its antigen is undetermined.

The CDR3 is 14 amino acids. Germline values: CDR1 MNHEY, CDR2 SMNVEV (reference sequence). Trimming took 6 bases from V and 0 from J, leaving 9 bases between them. Measured with immunoSEQ multiplex PCR; TCRdb has only the in-frame clones, and not every one. The data contain 100,000 to 150,000 clones, approximately 88% of them singletons. The chain employs TRBV27 and TRBJ1-5; D gene uncertain. This specimen was peripheral blood, taken on day 0 of AZD1222 vaccination. The clonotype originates from an adult in good health. The CDR3 coding sequence is TGTGCCAGCAGGGGGAGGGATAGCAATCAGCCCCAGCATTTT. Its translation is CASRGRDSNQPQHF.